This TCR beta chain was identified in a study of metastatic and nonmetastatic thyroid tumors. Study background: For malignant and benign thyroid patients, tumor or nodule tissue and blood were the sources whose repertoires were compared. Study-level results: According to reports, the diversity of TCR beta was significantly higher in malignant thyroid tumors than in benign nodules, and this held in both blood and tumor samples.

This CDR3 is built from 15 residues. Germline-derived CDR1 and CDR2 are MNHEY and SMNVEV (reference sequence). J was trimmed by 4 bases and V by 2 bases; bases with no gene match: 6. The authors' processing: A distant-metastasis classifier for papillary thyroid cancer was built using CDR3 differences across clinicopathological groups. MiXCR reprocessed the PCR reads for TCRdb. The V and J calls here are based on TCRdb, not the publication. The sample gives approximately 35,000 clones, approximately 34% of which show up once; over 20% is in the top ten. As for this clone: Its target is unknown.

Nobody among the patients had been given any treatment before thyroid surgery. The sequence came from a female donor with papillary thyroid cancer or a benign thyroid nodule (not recorded which). Some clones in this sample may be carry-over from other donors' samples. This chain joins TRBV27 and TRBJ2-3; 7 bases match TRBD1. The material sequenced was tumor tissue. In DNA, the CDR3 is TGTGCCAGCAGTTTAACAGGGGTCCCTCCAGATACGCAGTATTTT. Protein: CASSLTGVPPDTQYF.